The rows below give T cell receptor beta chains drawn from one sample of a study of shared clonotypes between healthy human individuals. The table came from immunoSEQ multiplex PCR; TCRdb's copy has only in-frame clones and leaves some out. This sample has about 820,000 clones, with nearly 95% found just once. Sample: naive CD8+ T cells sorted from blood. These receptors originate from a man aged 25 to 40 in good health. Each CDR3 is given with its conserved first and last residue. Fields, in order: V gene, clone size, J gene, D gene, CDR3 protein, CDR3 DNA. The D gene is left open where the match is weak. The size entry is marked missing in some rows and otherwise reads once, few, many or a size class.

v_gene: TRBV28; abundance: NA; j_gene: TRBJ1-1; d_gene: NA; CDR3aa: CASRRGNTEAFF; CDR3nt: TGTGCCAGCAGACGTGGGAACACTGAAGCTTTCTTT
v_gene: TRBV27; abundance: NA; j_gene: TRBJ2-1; d_gene: NA; CDR3aa: CASSLAAILNNEQFF; CDR3nt: TGTGCCAGCAGTTTAGCGGCGATACTAAACAATGAGCAGTTCTTC
v_gene: TRBV9; abundance: NA; j_gene: TRBJ2-7; d_gene: TRBD2; CDR3aa: CASSVASGSEQYF; CDR3nt: TGTGCCAGCAGCGTAGCTAGCGGGAGCGAGCAGTACTTC
v_gene: TRBV27; abundance: NA; j_gene: TRBJ1-2; d_gene: NA; CDR3aa: CASSLSPGGADYGYTF; CDR3nt: TGTGCCAGCAGTTTATCTCCTGGGGGCGCGGACTATGGCTACACCTTC
v_gene: TRBV6-5; abundance: NA; j_gene: TRBJ2-1; d_gene: TRBD2; CDR3aa: CASSYTLASYNEQFF; CDR3nt: TGTGCCAGCAGTTACACACTAGCGTCCTACAATGAGCAGTTCTTC
v_gene: TRBV28; abundance: NA; j_gene: TRBJ1-1; d_gene: NA; CDR3aa: CASSRQIEMNTEAFF; CDR3nt: TGTGCCAGCAGTCGACAGATCGAAATGAACACTGAAGCTTTCTTT
v_gene: TRBV6-5; abundance: NA; j_gene: TRBJ1-2; d_gene: NA; CDR3aa: CASSYSKVNYGYTF; CDR3nt: TGTGCCAGCAGTTACTCGAAGGTGAACTATGGCTACACCTTC
v_gene: TRBV2; abundance: NA; j_gene: TRBJ1-1; d_gene: NA; CDR3aa: CASSEARRRRYTEAFF; CDR3nt: TGTGCCAGCAGTGAAGCGCGCCGGCGGCGGTATACTGAAGCTTTCTTT
v_gene: TRBV4-1; abundance: NA; j_gene: TRBJ2-1; d_gene: NA; CDR3aa: CASSQDLTSYEVSYNEQFF; CDR3nt: TGCGCCAGCAGCCAAGATCTAACCAGTTACGAAGTCTCCTACAATGAGCAGTTCTTC
v_gene: TRBV28; abundance: NA; j_gene: TRBJ2-3; d_gene: TRBD2; CDR3aa: CASSLGLADTDTQYF; CDR3nt: TGTGCCAGCAGTCTCGGACTAGCGGACACAGATACGCAGTATTTT
v_gene: TRBV29-1; abundance: NA; j_gene: TRBJ2-3; d_gene: TRBD1; CDR3aa: CSVERQGAGADTQYF; CDR3nt: TGCAGCGTTGAAAGACAGGGGGCAGGTGCAGATACGCAGTATTTT
v_gene: TRBV9; abundance: NA; j_gene: TRBJ1-4; d_gene: NA; CDR3aa: CASSPGQGNEKLFF; CDR3nt: TGTGCCAGCAGTCCAGGCCAGGGAAACGAAAAACTGTTTTTT
v_gene: TRBV7-2; abundance: NA; j_gene: TRBJ2-5; d_gene: NA; CDR3aa: CASSHLLGFETQYF; CDR3nt: TGCGCCAGCAGCCACCTTTTGGGATTTGAGACCCAGTACTTC
v_gene: TRBV6-5; abundance: NA; j_gene: TRBJ1-6; d_gene: NA; CDR3aa: CASSGGSYNSPLHF; CDR3nt: TGTGCCAGCAGTGGGGGCTCCTATAATTCACCCCTCCACTTT
v_gene: TRBV10-2; abundance: once; j_gene: TRBJ1-5; d_gene: TRBD1; CDR3aa: CASSVLGQGANQPQHF; CDR3nt: TGCGCCAGCAGTGTTTTAGGACAGGGGGCGAATCAGCCCCAGCATTTT
v_gene: TRBV28; abundance: NA; j_gene: TRBJ2-1; d_gene: NA; CDR3aa: CASSPTSLYSSEQFF; CDR3nt: TGTGCCAGCAGTCCAACTAGTCTCTACTCCTCTGAGCAGTTCTTC
v_gene: TRBV4-3; abundance: NA; j_gene: TRBJ1-2; d_gene: NA; CDR3aa: CASSQERGGGFLYGYTF; CDR3nt: TGCGCCAGCAGCCAAGAAAGGGGGGGAGGATTTCTATATGGCTACACCTTC
v_gene: TRBV5-6; abundance: NA; j_gene: TRBJ2-2; d_gene: NA; CDR3aa: CASNYETEEGGELFF; CDR3nt: TGTGCCAGCAACTACGAGACAGAGGAAGGCGGGGAGCTGTTTTTT
v_gene: TRBV7-8; abundance: NA; j_gene: TRBJ2-1; d_gene: NA; CDR3aa: CASSLVLAVSSYNEQFF; CDR3nt: TGTGCCAGCAGCTTGGTTCTAGCAGTAAGCTCCTACAATGAGCAGTTCTTC
v_gene: TRBV7-9; abundance: few; j_gene: TRBJ1-5; d_gene: NA; CDR3aa: CASSSTDFNQPQHF; CDR3nt: TGTGCCAGCAGCTCGACAGATTTCAATCAGCCCCAGCATTTT
v_gene: TRBV5-1; abundance: NA; j_gene: TRBJ2-1; d_gene: TRBD2; CDR3aa: CASSHGLAGLNEQFF; CDR3nt: TGCGCCAGCAGCCACGGACTAGCGGGACTCAATGAGCAGTTCTTC
v_gene: TRBV19; abundance: NA; j_gene: TRBJ2-7; d_gene: NA; CDR3aa: CASSIGRGHSYEQYF; CDR3nt: TGTGCCAGTAGTATAGGCCGGGGGCACTCCTACGAGCAGTACTTC
v_gene: TRBV29-1; abundance: NA; j_gene: TRBJ1-2; d_gene: NA; CDR3aa: CSVEDLPGTNYGYTF; CDR3nt: TGCAGCGTTGAAGATCTTCCAGGAACTAACTATGGCTACACCTTC
v_gene: TRBV6-5; abundance: NA; j_gene: TRBJ2-2; d_gene: NA; CDR3aa: CASSYSTGPGTGELFF; CDR3nt: TGTGCCAGCAGTTACTCGACTGGGCCGGGCACCGGGGAGCTGTTTTTT
v_gene: TRBV5-6; abundance: NA; j_gene: TRBJ2-2; d_gene: NA; CDR3aa: CASSLYNTGELFF; CDR3nt: TGTGCCAGCAGCTTGTATAACACCGGGGAGCTGTTTTTT
v_gene: TRBV9; abundance: NA; j_gene: TRBJ1-1; d_gene: NA; CDR3aa: CASSVGTRGTEAFF; CDR3nt: TGTGCCAGCAGCGTGGGGACCAGGGGCACTGAAGCTTTCTTT
v_gene: TRBV10-1; abundance: NA; j_gene: TRBJ2-4; d_gene: NA; CDR3aa: CASSEEPQNIQYF; CDR3nt: TGCGCCAGCAGTGAGGAGCCCCAAAACATTCAGTACTTC
v_gene: TRBV27; abundance: NA; j_gene: TRBJ2-1; d_gene: TRBD2; CDR3aa: CASSSYTRAGVLHEQFF; CDR3nt: TGTGCCAGCAGTTCATATACTCGAGCGGGAGTCTTGCATGAGCAGTTCTTC
v_gene: TRBV7-3; abundance: once; j_gene: TRBJ2-7; d_gene: NA; CDR3aa: CASSFGTGYEQYF; CDR3nt: TGTGCCAGCAGCTTTGGGACTGGTTACGAGCAGTACTTC
v_gene: TRBV4-1; abundance: NA; j_gene: TRBJ2-2; d_gene: TRBD1; CDR3aa: CASSPAGTGWTGELFF; CDR3nt: TGCGCCAGCAGCCCGGCGGGGACAGGGTGGACCGGGGAGCTGTTTTTT
v_gene: TRBV2; abundance: NA; j_gene: TRBJ2-4; d_gene: TRBD1; CDR3aa: CASSQGQASAKNIQYF; CDR3nt: TGTGCCAGCAGTCAAGGACAGGCATCAGCCAAAAACATTCAGTACTTC
v_gene: TRBV11-2; abundance: NA; j_gene: TRBJ2-2; d_gene: NA; CDR3aa: CASSDRLFGELFF; CDR3nt: TGTGCCAGCAGCGACAGGCTCTTCGGGGAGCTGTTTTTT
v_gene: TRBV12-5; abundance: NA; j_gene: TRBJ2-3; d_gene: NA; CDR3aa: CASGFPGDTQYF; CDR3nt: TGTGCTAGTGGTTTCCCGGGAGATACGCAGTATTTT
v_gene: TRBV18; abundance: NA; j_gene: TRBJ2-7; d_gene: NA; CDR3aa: CASSPRFLDSGYEQYF; CDR3nt: TGTGCCAGCTCACCACGGTTTCTAGATTCCGGCTACGAGCAGTACTTC
v_gene: TRBV2; abundance: few; j_gene: TRBJ2-2; d_gene: NA; CDR3aa: CASSYSIPGGELFF; CDR3nt: TGTGCCAGCAGTTACAGTATCCCAGGCGGGGAGCTGTTTTTT
v_gene: TRBV15; abundance: NA; j_gene: TRBJ1-5; d_gene: TRBD1; CDR3aa: CATSRVEGASGNQPQHF; CDR3nt: TGTGCCACCAGCAGAGTGGAGGGGGCCTCGGGCAATCAGCCCCAGCATTTT
v_gene: TRBV5-8; abundance: NA; j_gene: TRBJ2-7; d_gene: TRBD1; CDR3aa: CASTQPGQGWYEQYF; CDR3nt: TGTGCCAGCACCCAACCCGGACAGGGTTGGTACGAGCAGTACTTC
v_gene: TRBV4-1; abundance: NA; j_gene: TRBJ2-2; d_gene: TRBD1; CDR3aa: CASSQDGTGYTGELFF; CDR3nt: TGCGCCAGCAGCCAAGATGGGACAGGGTACACCGGGGAGCTGTTTTTT
v_gene: TRBV19; abundance: NA; j_gene: TRBJ2-2; d_gene: TRBD1; CDR3aa: CASSRGRGLAGELFF; CDR3nt: TGTGCCAGTAGCAGGGGCAGGGGGCTAGCCGGGGAGCTGTTTTTT
v_gene: TRBV7-9; abundance: NA; j_gene: TRBJ2-5; d_gene: NA; CDR3aa: CASSWGRVAEETQYF; CDR3nt: TGTGCCAGCAGCTGGGGTAGAGTGGCGGAGGAGACCCAGTACTTC
v_gene: TRBV28; abundance: NA; j_gene: TRBJ1-4; d_gene: NA; CDR3aa: CASRARVFGEKLFF; CDR3nt: TGTGCCAGCAGGGCCAGGGTGTTTGGTGAAAAACTGTTTTTT
v_gene: TRBV13; abundance: NA; j_gene: TRBJ2-1; d_gene: TRBD2; CDR3aa: CASSQGLAGGVFMGSYNEQFF; CDR3nt: TGTGCCAGCAGCCAGGGACTAGCGGGAGGCGTTTTCATGGGCTCCTACAATGAGCAGTTCTTC
v_gene: TRBV5-5; abundance: NA; j_gene: TRBJ1-1; d_gene: NA; CDR3aa: CASSPPMYTEAFF; CDR3nt: TGTGCCAGCAGCCCCCCGATGTACACTGAAGCTTTCTTT
v_gene: TRBV28; abundance: NA; j_gene: TRBJ2-1; d_gene: TRBD1; CDR3aa: CASSPRQGTYNEQFF; CDR3nt: TGTGCCAGCAGTCCCCGACAGGGAACCTACAATGAGCAGTTCTTC
v_gene: TRBV4-3; abundance: NA; j_gene: TRBJ2-1; d_gene: TRBD2; CDR3aa: CASSQDTSGSSYNEQFF; CDR3nt: TGCGCCAGCAGCCAAGATACTAGCGGGAGTTCCTACAATGAGCAGTTCTTC
v_gene: TRBV28; abundance: NA; j_gene: TRBJ2-7; d_gene: TRBD2; CDR3aa: CASRGGTSGSLYEQYF; CDR3nt: TGTGCCAGCAGGGGGGGGACTAGCGGGTCCCTATACGAGCAGTACTTC
v_gene: TRBV27; abundance: NA; j_gene: TRBJ2-6; d_gene: NA; CDR3aa: CASTTGTGANVLTF; CDR3nt: TGTGCCAGCACCACAGGGACCGGGGCCAACGTCCTGACTTTC
v_gene: TRBV5-4; abundance: NA; j_gene: TRBJ2-7; d_gene: NA; CDR3aa: CASSQGLIYEQYF; CDR3nt: TGTGCCAGCAGCCAGGGACTGATCTACGAGCAGTACTTC
v_gene: TRBV4-3; abundance: once; j_gene: TRBJ2-2; d_gene: TRBD2; CDR3aa: CASSQDLAGTYTGELFF; CDR3nt: TGCGCCAGCAGCCAAGATCTAGCGGGAACCTACACCGGGGAGCTGTTTTTT
v_gene: TRBV29-1; abundance: NA; j_gene: TRBJ1-1; d_gene: NA; CDR3aa: CSVELGRGVNTEAFF; CDR3nt: TGCAGCGTTGAACTGGGGCGGGGAGTGAACACTGAAGCTTTCTTT
v_gene: TRBV27; abundance: once; j_gene: TRBJ1-1; d_gene: NA; CDR3aa: CASSVGGPNTEAFF; CDR3nt: TGTGCCAGCAGTGTGGGGGGCCCGAACACTGAAGCTTTCTTT
v_gene: TRBV6-6; abundance: NA; j_gene: TRBJ2-5; d_gene: TRBD1; CDR3aa: CASSYRGQQETQYF; CDR3nt: TGTGCCAGCAGTTATCGGGGACAGCAAGAGACCCAGTACTTC
v_gene: TRBV5-4; abundance: NA; j_gene: TRBJ2-2; d_gene: NA; CDR3aa: CASSLNTGELFF; CDR3nt: TGTGCCAGCAGCCTTAACACCGGGGAGCTGTTTTTT
v_gene: TRBV27; abundance: few; j_gene: TRBJ1-4; d_gene: NA; CDR3aa: CASSLPNEKLFF; CDR3nt: TGTGCCAGCAGTTTACCTAATGAAAAACTGTTTTTT
v_gene: TRBV10-3; abundance: NA; j_gene: TRBJ1-1; d_gene: NA; CDR3aa: CAISEFGPNTEAFF; CDR3nt: TGTGCCATCAGTGAGTTTGGACCGAACACTGAAGCTTTCTTT
v_gene: TRBV15; abundance: NA; j_gene: TRBJ2-2; d_gene: NA; CDR3aa: CATSSRRGGTNTGELFF; CDR3nt: TGTGCCACCAGCTCTCGTAGAGGGGGGACGAACACCGGGGAGCTGTTTTTT
v_gene: TRBV7-2; abundance: NA; j_gene: TRBJ2-1; d_gene: TRBD2; CDR3aa: CASSPTTSAYNEQFF; CDR3nt: TGTGCCAGCAGCCCAACGACTAGCGCGTACAATGAGCAGTTCTTC
v_gene: TRBV9; abundance: NA; j_gene: TRBJ2-7; d_gene: TRBD2; CDR3aa: CASSVNREESTYEQYF; CDR3nt: TGTGCCAGCAGCGTAAACCGGGAGGAATCCACCTACGAGCAGTACTTC
v_gene: TRBV5-1; abundance: NA; j_gene: TRBJ2-7; d_gene: NA; CDR3aa: CASSPASGRGFYEQYF; CDR3nt: TGCGCCAGCAGCCCCGCCTCCGGACGGGGATTCTACGAGCAGTACTTC